A selection of T cell receptor beta chains follows, all from one sample in a study of blood T cell repertoires in COVID-19. Generated by immunoSEQ multiplex PCR, the TCRdb table keeps only in-frame clones and is missing some. The repertoire holds under 130,000 clones, with 85% to 90% as singletons. The source material was peripheral blood. Receptors originate from a human donor in a cohort sampled during active COVID-19. Both conserved end residues are part of each CDR3. The listing skips clone size in some rows; elsewhere it reads once, few, many or a size class.

J gene | V gene | clone size | CDR3 protein
TRBJ2-2 | TRBV19 | NA | CASGTFSTGELFF
TRBJ1-1 | TRBV7-2 | NA | CASSQQGAYTEAFF
TRBJ1-2 | TRBV5-5 | NA | CASSSTGTTVYGYTF
TRBJ2-1 | TRBV11-2 | once | CASSPLAGVGYNEQFF
TRBJ1-2 | TRBV11-2 | NA | CASSLGTGYYGYTF
TRBJ2-7 | TRBV15 | NA | CATSRGSGVEYEQYF
TRBJ2-7 | TRBV6-2/TRBV6-3 | once | CASSYHRGQRYEQYF
TRBJ1-1 | TRBV28 | NA | CASSPRGVSNTEAFF
TRBJ2-1 | TRBV12-5 | once | CASGLGLAGSRSYNEQFF
TRBJ1-2 | TRBV7-9 | NA | CASSGSGKIHGYTF
TRBJ2-7 | TRBV27 | NA | CASSFRTGPNYEQYF
TRBJ2-2 | TRBV7-3 | NA | CASSLTGASNTGELFF
TRBJ1-2 | TRBV7-9 | once | CASSPSRQGGGYTF
TRBJ2-7 | TRBV9 | NA | CASSVADSLSYEQYF
TRBJ2-1 | TRBV18 | NA | CASSPGLAGVGGEQFF
TRBJ2-1 | TRBV6-2/TRBV6-3 | NA | CASSSLAGGKPYEQFF
TRBJ2-5 | TRBV9 | NA | CASSVRLAGVRETQYF
TRBJ2-7 | TRBV10-2 | NA | CASSASGTSGGAHYF
TRBJ2-4 | TRBV30 | NA | CAWSPGLALAKNIQYF
TRBJ2-7 | TRBV30 | once | CAWSREFTYEQYF
TRBJ1-5 | TRBV20-1 | NA | CSASLGAGGGQPQHF
TRBJ1-1 | TRBV6-6 | NA | CASRSQGARNTEAFF
TRBJ2-2 | TRBV11-2 | NA | CASSSYSGSEAGELFF
TRBJ2-2 | TRBV9 | NA | CASSVGAASRTGELFF
TRBJ2-1 | TRBV5-1 | NA | CASSPGLAYNEQFF
TRBJ1-6 | TRBV5-4 | NA | CASSLDQGSNSPLHF
TRBJ1-2 | TRBV7-9 | NA | CASSLNFRGYTF
TRBJ1-3 | TRBV28 | NA | CASSLWTGDSGNTIYF
TRBJ2-7 | TRBV2 | NA | CASSPLAPASSSYEQYF
TRBJ2-7 | TRBV4-3 | NA | CASSQGGGYEQYF
TRBJ1-2 | TRBV7-9 | NA | CASSPYRGTGPYTF
TRBJ2-7 | TRBV5-1 | NA | CASSFTLTGDGEQYF
TRBJ2-2 | TRBV9 | NA | CASSGQRAYAGELFF
TRBJ1-2 | TRBV27 | NA | CASTRDRGDYGYTF
TRBJ2-3 | TRBV5-1 | NA | CASSLLGLAGGGSDTQYF
TRBJ1-2 | TRBV6-6 | few | CASRESRRTGGYTF
TRBJ1-5 | TRBV30 | NA | CAWAGDRAQPQHF
TRBJ1-1 | TRBV9 | NA | CASSPSDRFTEAFF
TRBJ1-1 | TRBV28 | NA | CASSFLPGQGKEAFF
TRBJ2-3 | TRBV4-1 | once | CASSQEGGGRGTQYF
TRBJ1-3 | TRBV29-1 | NA | CSVLESSGNTIYF
TRBJ2-7 | TRBV5-1 | NA | CASSLGGSATSYEQYF
TRBJ2-7 | TRBV9 | NA | CASSVAPHGQGGADEQYF
TRBJ2-2 | TRBV9 | NA | CASSPTGGDTGELFF
TRBJ2-2 | TRBV7-6 | NA | CASTSDRTNTGELFF
TRBJ2-4 | TRBV2 | NA | CASGTNPGRAKNIQYF
TRBJ2-7 | TRBV30 | once | CAWDSGGTDEQYF
TRBJ2-1 | TRBV28 | once | CASSLPLDNEQFF
TRBJ2-1 | TRBV10-1 | once | CASSPGTAKLEQFF
TRBJ2-3 | TRBV29-1 | NA | CSVVGRGLYTDTQYF
TRBJ2-5 | TRBV10-3 | NA | CAISESSSQTQETQYF
TRBJ2-3 | TRBV10-1 | NA | CASSLPGRNTQYF
TRBJ2-7 | TRBV10-3 | NA | CAISPGQASGEQYF
TRBJ2-1 | TRBV28 | NA | CASSKAGTGSYNEQFF
TRBJ1-2 | TRBV5-1 | once | CASSLVGQGVHGYTF